Listed here are 2 T cell receptor beta chains from one sample, sequenced in a study of molecular identifiers for immune sequencing clone quantification. TCRdb passed the PCR reads through MiXCR, listing each CDR3 protein once. The data contain 300,000 to 350,000 distinct CDR3 sequences, 20% to 25% of them singletons. Sequenced sample: naive CD8+ T cells from blood, with Jurkat cell RNA spiked in. Described subset: FACS-sorted CD8+CD4-CCR7+CD45RA+ naive T cells. The source is a human donor in good health. Some libraries in this study had Jurkat cell RNA spiked in.

This clonotype was counted many times. The chain uses TRBV12-3 or TRBV12-4 and TRBJ1-5; a weak D match, TRBD1 (6 bases). V lost 6 bases and J 9 bases, leaving 12 bases between the germline ends. The CDR3 has 12 residues. This CDR3 reads CASRDSAGPQHF. CDR3 bases: TGTGCCAGCAGGGACAGCGCCGGGCCCCAGCATTTT.

As for this clonotype: It may be a read error: a sequence one base away is much more abundant. The V and J genes are TRBV2 and TRBJ1-1; 7 bases fit TRBD1. This CDR3 contains 14 residues. CDR1 SNHLY and CDR2 FYNNEI come from the germline V gene. V was clipped by 9 bases and J by 3 bases; unmatched bases: 10. This CDR3 reads CARNQGTDYTEAFF. The CDR3 DNA follows: TGTGCCAGGAACCAAGGGACAGATTACACTGAAGCTTTCTTT.